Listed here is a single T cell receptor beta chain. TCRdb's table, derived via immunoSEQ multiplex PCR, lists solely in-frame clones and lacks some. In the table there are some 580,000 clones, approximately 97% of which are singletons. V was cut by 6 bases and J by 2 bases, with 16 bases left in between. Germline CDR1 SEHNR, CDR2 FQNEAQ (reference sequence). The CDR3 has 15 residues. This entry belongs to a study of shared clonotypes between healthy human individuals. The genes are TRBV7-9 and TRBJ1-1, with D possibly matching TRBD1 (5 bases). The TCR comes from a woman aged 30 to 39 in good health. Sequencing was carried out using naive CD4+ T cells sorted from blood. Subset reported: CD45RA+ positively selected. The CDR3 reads CASRVSGALNTEAFF. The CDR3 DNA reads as TGTGCCAGCAGGGTTTCCGGGGCCCTAAACACTGAAGCTTTCTTT.